The 30 T cell receptor beta chains listed next were all sequenced from one sample in a study of PD-1 blockade in classical Hodgkin lymphoma. Time point defined: cycle 4 day 1 (C4D1), after 5 to 7 weeks of nivolumab. Every patient relapsed after autologous stem cell transplantation, and brentuximab vedotin exposure varied. Sequencing used immunoSEQ multiplex PCR; TCRdb keeps in-frame clones, though not all of them. The data show over 70,000 clones, about nine tenths seen once. This specimen was peripheral blood mononuclear cells (PBMCs), taken before the fourth cycle of nivolumab. The receptors were sampled from a human donor with classical Hodgkin lymphoma.

This clone has only a few counts. CDR3 amino acids: CASSLTGTNYGYTF. DNA for the CDR3: TGTGCCAGCAGTCTTACAGGCACTAACTATGGCTACACCTTC. The chain has TRBV6-6 and TRBJ1-2, with D perhaps matching TRBD1 (5 bases). CDR3 length: 14 residues. Germline CDR1 is MNHNY and CDR2 is SVGAGI (reference sequence). Trimming pared 5 bases from V and 0 bases from J, leaving 10 bases between.

This clone was observed once. This chain connects TRBV7-8 to TRBJ2-7; D remains ambiguous. V was cut by 2 bases and J by 0 bases, with 8 bases left in between. The CDR3 covers 14 residues. The germline gives CDR1 SGHVS, CDR2 FQNEAQ. The CDR3 sequence is CASSLLFSSYEQYF. In nucleotides, the CDR3 is TGTGCCAGCAGCTTATTATTTAGCTCCTACGAGCAGTACTTC.

The chain couples TRBV15 to TRBJ1-2, with D perhaps matching TRBD1 (5 bases). Germline assignment: CDR1 LNHNV and CDR2 YYDKDF (reference sequence). The CDR3 is 15 amino acids. Trimming removed 6 bases from V and 2 bases from J, with 16 bases in between. CDR3 loop: CATSPDPGTNYGYTF. CDR3 DNA sequence: TGTGCCACCAGTCCCGACCCCGGGACCAACTATGGCTACACCTTC.

This clone was counted only a few times. V gene TRBV7-2 combines with J gene TRBJ2-7; D is uncertain. The germline V gene encodes CDR1 SGHTA and CDR2 FQGNSA. Trimming left V 5 bases short and J 3 bases short, with 8 bases between. This CDR3 region has 12 residues. The CDR3 loop is CASSLTFYEQYF. DNA of the CDR3: TGTGCCAGCAGCCTAACCTTCTACGAGCAGTACTTC.

The DNA for the CDR3 is TGTGCCAGCAGTTCCAGGCTAACGAGCTACAATGAGCAGTTCTTC. This translates into CASSSRLTSYNEQFF. This chain uses TRBV6-5 with TRBJ2-1; D ambiguous. Per the germline V gene, CDR1 is MNHEY and CDR2 is SVGAGI. V was trimmed by 4 bases and J by 3 bases, leaving 13 bases between them. This CDR3 is 15 amino acids long.

This clone has a handful of counts. V gene TRBV23-1 combines with J gene TRBJ2-5; tentative D call: TRBD1 (6 bases). TRBV23-1 is an open reading frame whose function is uncertain. This CDR3 region has 14 residues. V was clipped by 4 bases and J by 6 bases, with 15 bases between them. CDR3 sequence (DNA): TGCGCCAGCAGTCCCCCGGCAGGGGAACAGACCCAGTACTTC. Protein sequence: CASSPPAGEQTQYF.

J is TRBJ2-3 and V is TRBV15, with D hard to call. This CDR3 is 14 amino acids long. Per the germline V gene, CDR1 is LNHNV and CDR2 is YYDKDF (reference sequence). V was trimmed by 1 base and J by 4 bases, leaving 9 bases between them. CDR3 region: CATSRVVSPDTQYF. CDR3 coding DNA: TGTGCCACCAGCAGAGTGGTTAGTCCAGATACGCAGTATTTT.

This chain uses TRBV7-9 with TRBJ1-3; D is unclear. Trimming shortened V by 3 bases and J by 0 bases, and 9 bases separated the two germline ends. Germline-derived CDR1 and CDR2 are SEHNR and FQNEAQ (reference sequence). The CDR3 consists of 15 residues. This CDR3 reads CASSFRRDSGNTIYF. CDR3 DNA: TGTGCCAGCAGCTTTAGAAGGGACTCTGGAAACACCATATATTTT.

The chain employs TRBV5-1 and TRBJ1-6; D not resolved. Trimming pared 2 bases from V and 10 bases from J, leaving 10 bases between. CDR3 length: 13 residues. Germline lookup yields CDR1 SGHRS and CDR2 YFSETQ. CDR3 bases: TGCGCCAGCAGCTTAGCGGCCGAATCACCCCTCCACTTT. This sequence encodes CASSLAAESPLHF.

The chain couples TRBV30 to TRBJ1-2; no clear D. V lost 6 bases and J lost 4, with 15 bases in between. Germline V gene lookup returns CDR1 GTSNPN and CDR2 SVGIG (reference sequence). There are 13 residues in the CDR3. CDR3 amino acids: CACQSQRTYGYTF. In nucleotides, the CDR3 is TGTGCCTGTCAAAGCCAGAGGACCTATGGCTACACCTTC.

This chain links TRBV7-9 with TRBJ2-3, with 10 bases fitting TRBD2. Trimming at V came to 1 base and at J to 2 bases, leaving 9 bases not matched to a gene. CDR3 length: 18 amino acids. Germline V gene lookup returns CDR1 SEHNR and CDR2 FQNEAQ (reference sequence). CDR3: CASSLGRLAGELTDTQYF. CDR3 in DNA: TGTGCCAGCAGCTTAGGTCGGCTAGCGGGGGAGCTCACAGATACGCAGTATTTT.

This CDR3 is CASSVESSPGPYNEQFF. The CDR3 nucleotides are TGTGCCAGCAGCGTAGAAAGTTCGCCAGGTCCCTACAATGAGCAGTTCTTC. The chain employs TRBV9 and TRBJ2-1; no reliable D call. There are 17 residues in the CDR3. Trimming shortened V by 0 bases and J by 2 bases, and 15 bases separated the two germline ends. Germline V gene lookup returns CDR1 SGDLS and CDR2 YYNGEE.

V usage is TRBV10-3 and J usage is TRBJ2-5; D is uncertain. Between the trimmed V and J ends, which lost 0 bases and 4 bases, there was a span of 3 bases. Germline values: CDR1 ENHRY, CDR2 SYGVKD. This CDR3 has 12 amino acids. Here the CDR3 DNA reads TGTGCCATCAGTGAGTCCGGAGAGACCCAGTACTTC. Encoded protein: CAISESGETQYF.

V and J are TRBV13 and TRBJ2-1; 9 bases agree with TRBD2. Germline V gives CDR1 PRHDT, CDR2 FYEKMQ (reference sequence). The CDR3 is 15 residues long. V trimming: 5 bases; J trimming: 4 bases; junction bases outside the gene matches: 6. The CDR3 sequence is CASSIARGGYNEQFF. The CDR3 DNA follows: TGTGCCAGCAGCATCGCGCGGGGGGGTTACAATGAGCAGTTCTTC.

The chain links TRBV21-1 to TRBJ2-4; the D call of TRBD1 is as the table states it, not checked on the DNA. TRBV21-1 is classified as a pseudogene. CDR3 length: 14 amino acids. The CDR3 here is CASSKAYDRDIQYF. CDR3 sequence (DNA): TGTGCCAGCAGCAAAGCCTACGACAGGGACATTCAGTACTTC.

The V and J genes are TRBV4-2 and TRBJ2-7, with 10 positions matching TRBD1. Germline V gene data show CDR1 as LGHNA and CDR2 as YNFKEQ. The J segment lost 1 base and the V segment lost 4 bases, leaving 4 bases of the junction unmatched. The CDR3 consists of 15 residues. CDR3 nucleotide sequence: TGTGCCAGCAGCCCAGGGACAGGGGTATCCTACGAGCAGTACTTC. Amino acid sequence: CASSPGTGVSYEQYF.

J is TRBJ1-2 and V is TRBV19; D may be TRBD1 (5 bases). Germline V lookup: CDR1 LNHDA, CDR2 SQIVND (reference sequence). The V gene lost 2 bases and the J gene lost 3 bases, with 10 bases spanning the gap. The CDR3 length is 14 residues. This chain's CDR3 is CASSITEGYYGYTF. CDR3 DNA: TGTGCCAGTAGTATAACAGAGGGGTACTATGGCTACACCTTC.

This clone was counted once. The gene calls are TRBV9 and TRBJ2-2, with 14 bases lining up with TRBD2. V trimming: 4 bases; J trimming: 2 bases; junction bases outside the gene matches: 7. CDR3 length equals 18 residues. Germline CDR1 SGDLS, CDR2 YYNGEE. The CDR3 nucleotides read TGTGCCAGCAGCATAGGGACTAGCGGGGGTTTTAACACCGGGGAGCTGTTTTTT. Amino acids: CASSIGTSGGFNTGELFF.

V usage is TRBV28 and J usage is TRBJ2-1, with 8 nucleotides matching TRBD1. The CDR3 is 16 residues long. After removal of 6 bases from V and 0 bases from J, the junction contained 7 bases not matched to a gene. The germline V gene encodes CDR1 MDHEN and CDR2 SYDVKM. CDR3: CASSPRTGSSYNEQFF. The CDR3 DNA is TGTGCCAGCAGCCCGCGGACAGGGAGCTCCTACAATGAGCAGTTCTTC. The whole variable domain, filled in from reference TRBV28 and TRBJ2-1, reads DVKVTQSSRYLVKRTGEKVFLECVQDMDHENMFWYRQDPGLGLRLIYFSYDVKMKEKGDIPEGYSVSREKKERFSLILESASTNQTSMYLCASSPRTGSSYNEQFFGPGTRLTVL.

CDR3 loop: CAIRGGQDSNQPQHF. The CDR3 DNA follows: TGTGCCATCAGGGGAGGACAGGATAGCAATCAGCCCCAGCATTTT. The chain links TRBV10-3 to TRBJ1-5; 7 positions match TRBD1. Germline V CDR1 and CDR2: ENHRY, SYGVKD. Trimming at V came to 6 bases and at J to 0 bases, leaving 5 bases not matched to a gene. This CDR3 contains 15 residues.

The V gene is TRBV6-1, the J gene TRBJ2-7; D remains unclear. In germline, CDR1 is MNHNS, CDR2 SASEGT. The CDR3 extends over 9 amino acids. V was shortened by 11 bases and J by 3 bases, with 5 bases between the two germline ends. CDR3 bases: TGTGCCGTGGGCTACGAGCAGTACTTC. Its protein is CAVGYEQYF.

The chain has TRBV9 and TRBJ1-2, with 7 bases matching TRBD1. The CDR3 is 14 amino acids. Trimming cost V 3 bases and J 4 bases; bases outside gene matches: 6. Germline V gene data show CDR1 as SGDLS and CDR2 as YYNGEE. The CDR3 DNA follows: TGTGCCAGCAGCGAAGAGGGGGCTGGCTATGGCTACACCTTC. Protein sequence: CASSEEGAGYGYTF.

The gene calls are TRBV5-1 and TRBJ2-1; 7 bases are a match to TRBD1. The V gene's germline CDR1 is SGHRS and CDR2 YFSETQ. The CDR3 totals 17 residues. Trimming removed 0 bases from V and 2 bases from J; junction bases left unmatched: 8. The CDR3 bases are TGCGCCAGCAGCTTGGATGCGGCGCAGGGGGCCTACAATGAGCAGTTCTTC. It encodes CASSLDAAQGAYNEQFF.

This chain joins TRBV27 and TRBJ2-1; TRBD1 might be the D (5 bases). CDR3 length equals 16 residues. V dropped 3 bases and J dropped 3 bases, with 15 bases sitting between them. CDR1 and CDR2 from the germline V gene are MNHEY and SMNVEV (reference sequence). CDR3 protein: CASSFYWGRGYNEQFF. As DNA, the CDR3 is TGTGCCAGCAGTTTTTATTGGGGAAGGGGCTACAATGAGCAGTTCTTC.

This chain connects TRBV9 to TRBJ2-2, with D perhaps TRBD1 or TRBD2 (5 bases each). The V gene lost 4 bases and the J gene lost 2 bases, with 15 bases spanning the gap. The CDR3 is 16 amino acids. CDR1 and CDR2 (germline): SGDLS, YYNGEE. The CDR3 DNA is TGTGCCAGCAGCCTTGAGGGGCAGGTTAACACCGGGGAGCTGTTTTTT. Residues: CASSLEGQVNTGELFF.

The rearrangement joins TRBV9 to TRBJ1-1; no clear D gene. The CDR3 runs 16 residues. Germline V gene lookup returns CDR1 SGDLS and CDR2 YYNGEE. Trimming left V 0 bases short and J 3 bases short, with 15 bases between. The CDR3 bases are TGTGCCAGCAGCGTAGCCCTCAATGGGGTGCACACTGAAGCTTTCTTT. Protein: CASSVALNGVHTEAFF.

The chain employs TRBV27 and TRBJ2-3; D possibly matches TRBD1 or TRBD2 (5 bases each). The CDR3 runs 13 residues. The V and J ends lost 6 bases and 0 bases respectively, with 7 bases between them. Per the germline V gene, CDR1 is MNHEY and CDR2 is SMNVEV (reference sequence). CDR3 sequence: CASSWDSTDTQYF. DNA of the CDR3: TGTGCCAGCAGCTGGGACAGCACAGATACGCAGTATTTT.

The chain uses TRBV19 and TRBJ2-2; D not resolved. Germline lookup yields CDR1 LNHDA and CDR2 SQIVND (reference sequence). There are 15 residues in the CDR3. The V end was cut by 3 bases, the J end by 3 bases, with 11 bases between. This CDR3 is CASSILGKDTGELFF. The CDR3 region has the DNA TGTGCCAGTAGTATTCTAGGGAAAGACACCGGGGAGCTGTTTTTT.

This chain connects TRBV19 to TRBJ1-4; 7 bases align to TRBD1. Trimming removed 7 bases from V and 4 bases from J; junction bases left unmatched: 6. The germline gives CDR1 LNHDA, CDR2 SQIVND (reference sequence). CDR3 size: 14 residues. CDR3 in amino acids: CASKQGQNNEKLFF. CDR3 bases: TGTGCCAGTAAACAGGGACAGAATAATGAAAAACTGTTTTTT.

V is TRBV9 and J is TRBJ1-6, with D possibly being TRBD1 (5 bases). This CDR3 region has 15 residues. The ends were cut back, 0 bases at V and 13 bases at J, with 17 bases in the middle. The germline V gene encodes CDR1 SGDLS and CDR2 YYNGEE. The CDR3 region has the DNA TGTGCCAGCAGCGTAGCGGGGGACGGGACCGTTCCCCTCCACTTT. Its protein is CASSVAGDGTVPLHF.